Listed here are 11 T cell receptor beta chains from one sample, sequenced in a study of blood T cell repertoires in COVID-19. The assay was immunoSEQ multiplex PCR, and TCRdb's table has in-frame clones only and misses some. This table holds 130,000 to 150,000 clones, 87% found once. The sample taken for sequencing was PBMCs or T cells enriched from blood (not recorded which). These TCRs come from a man aged 55 to 70 who had recovered from COVID-19.

The chain carries TRBV13 and TRBJ2-3, with D perhaps TRBD2 (6 bases). Germline CDR1 and CDR2: PRHDT and FYEKMQ (reference sequence). Trimming left V 2 bases short and J 1 base short, with 10 bases between. The CDR3 sequence is 15 residues long. The CDR3 is CASSLQGGGTDTQYF. The DNA of the CDR3 is TGTGCCAGCAGCTTACAGGGAGGCGGCACAGATACGCAGTATTTT.

The rearrangement links TRBV28 to TRBJ2-7; tentatively, D is TRBD1 (5 bases). CDR1 is MDHEN, CDR2 SYDVKM, per germline. V shed 3 bases and J shed 1 base, with 7 bases lying between them. There are 13 residues in the CDR3. The CDR3 reads CASSFRESYEQYF. The CDR3 DNA reads as TGTGCCAGCAGTTTCAGGGAATCCTACGAGCAGTACTTC.

The chain joins TRBV12-3 or TRBV12-4 to TRBJ1-2, with 7 bases matching TRBD1. The CDR3 is made up of 13 amino acids. V was pared by 6 bases and J by 4 bases, with 5 bases of the junction left unmatched. As DNA, the CDR3 is TGTGCCAGCAGACGACAGGGAAGCTATGGCTACACCTTC. Its protein product is CASRRQGSYGYTF.

The chain couples TRBV10-2 to TRBJ1-2; the match to TRBD1 covers 9 bases. The CDR3 contains 17 residues. The germline V gene has CDR1 WSHSY and CDR2 SAAADI. The trim removed 4 bases at V and 2 bases at J, leaving 11 bases unmatched. DNA for the CDR3: TGCGCCAGCAGTGGGGGACAGGGCGGTCCTATAAACTATGGCTACACCTTC. This translates into CASSGGQGGPINYGYTF.

V and J are TRBV9 and TRBJ2-1; 11 bases align to TRBD2. The CDR3 extends over 15 amino acids. Germline CDR1 is SGDLS and CDR2 is YYNGEE. V lost 3 bases to trimming and J lost 5 bases; unmatched junction nucleotides: 4. The CDR3 DNA follows: TGTGCCAGCAGCGAGGGACTAGCGGCCCACAATGAGCAGTTCTTC. Amino acids: CASSEGLAAHNEQFF.

This rearrangement joins TRBV15 to TRBJ1-2; D unclear. Germline V gives CDR1 LNHNV, CDR2 YYDKDF (reference sequence). The V end lost 5 bases, the J end lost 8 bases, and 18 bases lay between the germline ends. The CDR3 loop spans 14 amino acids. CDR3 nucleotides: TGTGCCACCAGCCGCGGTGAGCCCACGAGCGGCTACACCTTC. This encodes CATSRGEPTSGYTF.

The V call is TRBV30, the J call TRBJ1-2; 7 bases line up with TRBD1. CDR1 is GTSNPN, CDR2 SVGIG, per germline (reference sequence). V lost 1 base and J lost 7; bases outside the gene matches: 3. This CDR3 has 12 amino acids. The CDR3 DNA sequence: TGTGCCTGGAGTGCAGGGGGACCTGGCTACACCTTC. This sequence encodes CAWSAGGPGYTF.

This clone was counted once. J is TRBJ1-1 and V is TRBV18; possibly TRBD1 for D (5 bases). In germline, CDR1 is KGHSH, CDR2 LQKENI. V dropped 8 bases and J dropped 1 base, with 11 bases sitting between them. The CDR3 is made up of 13 amino acids. The CDR3 bases are TGTGCCAGCACAAGACAGCAGAACACTGAAGCTTTCTTT. It encodes CASTRQQNTEAFF.

The chain links TRBV28 to TRBJ1-6; D gene ambiguous. V lost 3 bases, J lost 7 bases, and 13 bases lay in between. This CDR3 has 15 amino acids. The V gene's germline CDR1 is MDHEN and CDR2 SYDVKM. As DNA, the CDR3 is TGTGCCAGCAGTTTTGCTGGCAGGCTGAATTCACCCCTCCACTTT. Its translation: CASSFAGRLNSPLHF.

The gene calls are TRBV5-1 and TRBJ1-2; D is unresolved. The length of the CDR3 is 15 residues. Germline V lookup: CDR1 SGHRS, CDR2 YFSETQ. Trimming removed 3 bases at V and 4 bases at J, with 16 bases between. The CDR3 region has the DNA TGCGCCAGCAGCTACCTTGATCCCAGGCCCTATGGCTACACCTTC. Its protein is CASSYLDPRPYGYTF.

V and J are TRBV7-6 and TRBJ2-7, with 7 bases matching TRBD1. V gave up 5 bases and J gave up 5 bases; unmatched junction bases: 12. The germline V gene encodes CDR1 SGHVS and CDR2 FNYEAQ. The CDR3 has 15 amino acids. The CDR3 loop reads CASSETGAINDEQYF. In nucleotides, the CDR3 is TGTGCCAGCAGCGAAACAGGGGCGATTAACGACGAGCAGTACTTC.